The rows below give T cell receptor beta chains drawn from one sample of a study of T cells in Graves' hyperthyroidism and ophthalmopathy. TCRdb passed the multiplex PCR reads through MiXCR, listing each CDR3 protein once. This sample has 650,000 to 800,000 distinct CDR3 sequences, with roughly 46% found just once. Source material: peripheral blood or thyroid tissue (not recorded which). These receptors originate from an adult man with Graves' disease, either hyperthyroidism or ophthalmopathy (not recorded which). Each CDR3 is given with its conserved first and last residue. D genes are given only for firm matches. Expanded clones are given a class, and other clones once, few, many or no size at all.

V	size	J	D	CDR3	DNA
TRBV7-3	many	TRBJ2-5	-	CASSPTAGETQYF	TGTGCCAGCAGCCCAACGGCTGGAGAGACCCAGTACTTC
TRBV10-3	few	TRBJ1-2	-	CAISEAGEYGYTF	TGTGCCATCAGTGAGGCGGGGGAGTACGGCTACACCTTC
TRBV6-1	-	TRBJ1-1	-	CASSDRGPYEAFF	TGTGCCAGCAGTGATCGAGGACCTTATGAAGCTTTCTTT
TRBV29-1	-	TRBJ1-5	TRBD1	CSVVAGGDHQPQHF	TGCAGCGTTGTCGCAGGGGGCGACCATCAGCCCCAGCATTTT
TRBV10-3	-	TRBJ1-6	-	CASSYNGYNSPLHF	TGTGCCAGCAGCTACAACGGGTATAATTCACCCCTCCACTTT
TRBV6-1	-	TRBJ1-6	TRBD1	CASSPEDRAGSYNSPLHF	TGTGCCAGCAGCCCGGAGGACAGGGCAGGCTCCTATAATTCACCCCTCCACTTT
TRBV2	-	TRBJ1-5	TRBD1	CASRDREIDEHF	TGTGCCAGTAGGGACAGGGAAATCGACGAGCATTTT
TRBV29-1	-	TRBJ1-6	TRBD1	CSVVKDRDSPLHF	TGCAGCGTTGTCAAGGACAGGGACTCACCCCTCCACTTT
TRBV2	-	TRBJ1-1	TRBD1	CASRYIPGQKNTEAFF	TGTGCCAGCAGGTATATACCGGGACAGAAGAACACTGAAGCTTTCTTT
TRBV2	-	TRBJ1-4	-	CASSFRSGTNEKLFF	TGTGCCAGCAGCTTTCGGTCAGGGACTAATGAAAAACTGTTTTTT
TRBV12-3/TRBV12-4	few	TRBJ1-1	-	CASSFYAENTEAFF	TGTGCCAGCAGTTTTTATGCAGAAAACACTGAAGCTTTCTTT
TRBV13	many	TRBJ2-6	TRBD2	CASARTSGTGANVLTF	TGTGCCAGCGCTCGGACTAGCGGGACTGGGGCCAACGTCCTGACTTTC
TRBV7-2	many	TRBJ1-5	TRBD1	CASSTDRVQPQHF	TGTGCCAGCAGTACCGACAGGGTTCAGCCCCAGCATTTT
TRBV7-8	-	TRBJ2-7	TRBD2	CASSYGASGGSHEQYF	TGTGCCAGCAGCTATGGGGCTAGCGGGGGATCCCACGAGCAGTACTTC
TRBV19	-	TRBJ1-6	-	CASSIEVGSPLHF	TGTGCCAGTAGTATAGAGGTTGGGTCACCCCTCCACTTT
TRBV5-1	medium-sized	TRBJ1-5	-	CASSLAGNQPQHF	TGTGCCAGCAGCTTAGCGGGAAATCAGCCCCAGCATTTT
TRBV2	many	TRBJ1-2	TRBD1	CATRDRAYGYTF	TGTGCCACCCGGGACAGGGCGTATGGCTACACCTTC
TRBV2	-	TRBJ2-7	-	CASSQSHRDYEQYF	TGTGCCAGCAGCCAAAGTCACCGGGACTACGAGCAGTACTTC
TRBV7-9	-	TRBJ1-1	-	CASSLPLRDKNTEAFF	TGTGCCAGCAGCTTGCCACTCAGGGACAAGAACACTGAAGCTTTCTTT
TRBV12-3/TRBV12-4	-	TRBJ2-5	-	CASSPTAGQETRYF	TGTGCCAGCAGTCCTACTGCGGGCCAAGAGACCCGGTACTTC
TRBV7-2	-	TRBJ2-5	TRBD1	CASSSDRGSLQYF	TGTGCCAGCAGCTCGGACAGGGGAAGTCTCCAGTACTTC
TRBV20-1	-	TRBJ1-4	TRBD1	CSAPDRGEKLFF	TGCAGTGCGCCGGACAGGGGTGAAAAACTGTTTTTT
TRBV7-2	many	TRBJ1-6	-	CASSFGSNNSPLHF	TGTGCCAGCAGCTTTGGCAGTAATAATTCACCCCTCCACTTT
TRBV2	few	TRBJ1-5	-	CASSLLGRVQPQHF	TGTGCCAGCAGTTTACTGGGCAGGGTTCAGCCCCAGCATTTT
TRBV29-1	-	TRBJ1-2	-	CSVDPPGTYGYTF	TGCAGCGTCGACCCGCCAGGGACCTATGGCTACACCTTC
TRBV19	-	TRBJ1-1	TRBD1	CASSIRQGGLGTEAFF	TGTGCCAGTAGTATTAGACAGGGCGGACTGGGGACTGAAGCTTTCTTT
TRBV10-3	many	TRBJ1-1	-	CAISEGGGAFF	TGTGCCATCAGTGAAGGGGGGGGAGCTTTCTTT
TRBV12-3/TRBV12-4	many	TRBJ1-1	-	CASSLAAGSTEAFF	TGTGCCAGCAGTTTAGCGGCAGGGAGCACTGAAGCTTTCTTT
TRBV18	-	TRBJ1-5	-	CASSPMGSASNQPQHF	TGTGCCAGCTCACCAATGGGGTCAGCCAGCAATCAGCCCCAGCATTTT
TRBV15	many	TRBJ1-3	-	CATSRDLVNTIYF	TGTGCCACCAGCAGGGACCTGGTAAACACCATATATTTT
TRBV7-9	few	TRBJ2-2	-	CASSFSGTAVGGELFF	TGTGCCAGCAGCTTCTCCGGGACTGCAGTCGGCGGGGAGCTGTTTTTT
TRBV15	once	TRBJ1-5	TRBD1	CATSRANRGQQPQHF	TGTGCCACCAGCAGAGCGAACAGGGGACAGCAGCCCCAGCATTTT
TRBV4-1	-	TRBJ2-5	TRBD2	CASSQKLARQETQYF	TGCGCCAGCAGCCAGAAACTAGCGCGACAAGAGACCCAGTACTTC
TRBV20-1	-	TRBJ1-2	TRBD1	CSASGQGWGYTF	TGCAGTGCGTCGGGACAGGGCTGGGGCTACACCTTC
TRBV20-1	-	TRBJ1-3	-	CSARVMYSGNTIYF	TGCAGTGCTAGGGTGATGTACTCTGGAAACACCATATATTTT
TRBV7-9	-	TRBJ2-7	-	CASSSTGLVGEQYF	TGTGCCAGCAGCTCGACAGGATTAGTGGGGGAGCAGTACTTC
TRBV12-3/TRBV12-4	few	TRBJ1-2	-	CASGGAGMGKDPF	TGTGCCAGCGGAGGGGCCGGGATGGGTAAAGACCCCTTC
TRBV25-1	-	TRBJ1-4	-	CASNEGRGREKLFF	TGTGCCAGCAACGAAGGGAGGGGAAGAGAAAAACTGTTTTTT
TRBV20-1	-	TRBJ2-7	TRBD2	CSADKAGTSGNIYEQYF	TGCAGTGCTGACAAAGCCGGGACTAGCGGGAACATCTACGAGCAGTACTTC
TRBV11-2	few	TRBJ1-1	-	CASSLDRLEAFF	TGTGCCAGCAGCTTAGACAGGCTTGAAGCTTTCTTT
TRBV29-1	-	TRBJ2-5	TRBD1	CSLALGGAYTQYF	TGCAGCTTAGCGCTAGGGGGCGCGTATACCCAGTACTTC
TRBV2	-	TRBJ2-5	-	CASSDRSQYF	TGTGCCAGCAGCGACAGGAGCCAGTACTTC
TRBV20-1	few	TRBJ2-7	TRBD2	CSALSGRDYEQYF	TGCAGTGCCCTTAGCGGGAGGGACTACGAGCAGTACTTC
TRBV5-1	many	TRBJ1-1	-	CASSLADPNTEAFF	TGCGCCAGCAGCTTGGCTGACCCGAACACTGAAGCTTTCTTT
TRBV10-3	-	TRBJ1-6	-	CAISGVDPSSYNSPLHF	TGTGCCATCAGTGGGGTGGACCCGAGCTCCTATAATTCACCCCTCCACTTT
TRBV7-8	many	TRBJ1-2	-	CASSKQGYGYTF	TGTGCCAGCAGCAAGCAGGGTTATGGCTACACCTTC
TRBV27	-	TRBJ1-5	-	CASSSTRSQHF	TGTGCCAGCAGTTCTACACGGTCCCAGCATTTT
TRBV2	many	TRBJ1-2	TRBD1	CASNTGVYGYTF	TGTGCCAGTAACACAGGGGTCTATGGCTACACCTTC
TRBV20-1	few	TRBJ1-5	-	CSARGGVEGYSNQPQHF	TGCAGTGCTAGAGGGGGCGTCGAGGGGTATAGCAATCAGCCCCAGCATTTT
TRBV9	once	TRBJ1-1	TRBD1	CASSVEGRGPEAFF	TGTGCCAGCAGCGTAGAAGGCAGGGGGCCCGAAGCTTTCTTT
TRBV15	many	TRBJ1-1	-	CATSRPGGGAFTEAFF	TGTGCCACCAGCAGACCCGGCGGAGGGGCTTTCACTGAAGCTTTCTTT
TRBV29-1	-	TRBJ2-7	TRBD1	CSEQGEYEQYF	TGCAGCGAACAGGGGGAGTACGAGCAGTACTTC
TRBV15	many	TRBJ2-2	-	CATSRDPGASTGELFF	TGTGCCACCAGCAGAGACCCAGGGGCGAGCACCGGGGAGCTGTTTTTT